This T cell receptor (beta chain) derives from a study of OX40 agonist ivuxolimab in advanced cancers. The CDR3 is 17 amino acids. J gave up 2 bases and V 4 bases, and 14 bases lay outside the gene matches. Germline V gene data show CDR1 as SGDLS and CDR2 as YYNGEE. Clones were sequenced by immunoSEQ multiplex PCR, and TCRdb holds only the in-frame ones, with some missing. The sample yields tens of thousands of clones, 75% to 90% seen once. This chain uses TRBV9 with TRBJ2-5; 7 nucleotides align to TRBD2. The sequences come from CD4+ or CD8+ T cells sorted from blood, collected in a trial of the OX40 agonist ivuxolimab. The TCR comes from an adult with an advanced solid tumor such as melanoma, head and neck, liver or kidney cancer. CDR3 protein: CASSNPVSGHLQETQYF. The CDR3 region has the DNA TGTGCCAGCAGCAACCCGGTTAGCGGGCACCTTCAAGAGACCCAGTACTTC.